This T cell receptor beta chain was retrieved from a study of shared clonotypes between healthy human individuals. Study conclusions and caveats: There were few donors, and this limited the genetic and exposure-history diversity represented.

Sorted subsets were amplified in replicate PCRs using about 200 ng DNA, 30,000 to 35,000 T cell genomes. Per the original data handling: Filtering differed, since immunoSEQ gave only junction sequences and no quality scores. TCRdb keeps only in-frame clones here, not all; method: immunoSEQ multiplex PCR. V and J calls and clone size are those listed in that table; D and trimming were worked out from the DNA. The table records over 850,000 clones, roughly 74% of them present only once. Details on this clone: Its antigen is not identified.

V shed 5 bases and J 7 bases; nucleotides not matched to a gene: 10. The CDR3 is 15 amino acids. Germline V CDR1 and CDR2: MNHNS, SASEGT. The V call is TRBV6-1, the J call TRBJ1-4; 7 nucleotides match TRBD1. This TCR was recovered from a man between 18 and 35 years old in good health. Some clones in this sample may be carry-over from other donors' samples. The material sequenced was memory CD4+ T cells from PBMCs. The subset: CD45RA-negative fraction. As DNA, the CDR3 is TGTGCCAGCAGTACAACAGGGGAGGAGACTGAAAAACTGTTTTTT. Translated, it gives CASSTTGEETEKLFF.